This TCR beta chain comes out of a study of technical replicates of blood from a handful of donors. CDR3 length equals 15 residues. V shed 2 bases and J shed 1 base, with 11 bases lying between them. From germline, CDR1 is MGHDK and CDR2 SYGVNS. The method was immunoSEQ multiplex PCR; TCRdb's version includes in-frame clones alone and lacks a portion of them. The top ten clones hold 4.5% to 5% of a sample with nearly 70,000 clones, roughly 92% of them seen once. V and J are TRBV25-1 and TRBJ2-5; D might be TRBD2 (6 bases). Sample: PBMCs. This receptor was obtained from a human donor in good health. Some clones in this sample may be carry-over from other donors' samples. The CDR3 here is CASSERRDLQETQYF. The DNA of the CDR3 is TGTGCCAGCAGTGAACGGCGGGACCTCCAAGAGACCCAGTACTTC.